The clone carrying this T cell receptor (beta chain) rates as medium-sized (0.01 to 0.1%). What it binds is unknown. The sample originates from a study of neurological immune-mediated disorders. Germline V lookup: CDR1 MNHEY, CDR2 SMNVEV (reference sequence). The CDR3 is 16 amino acids. Germline trimming cut 4 bases from V and 6 bases from J; bases unmatched to any gene: 8. Study-wide results and caveats: While HTLV-1-associated myelopathy showed the greatest TCR clonal expansion, multiple sclerosis showed the least, falling below healthy controls. Expanded clones shared no CDR3 amino acid sequences across subjects, suggesting private repertoires in all groups.

TCRdb re-called the 5' RACE reads through MiXCR, storing one row per CDR3 protein. The sample has 25,000 to 30,000 distinct CDR3 sequences; under 7% are singletons. The sample consisted of PBMCs. The TCR sequence derives from a woman aged 50 to 60 in good health. V is TRBV27 and J is TRBJ1-6, with TRBD1 matching over 8 bases. CDR3 nucleotide sequence: TGTGCCAGCAGTTCCGCAGGGGGCGTAAGTAATTCACCCCTCCACTTT. Protein product: CASSSAGGVSNSPLHF.